This T cell receptor (beta chain) was sequenced in a study of blood T cell dynamics during melanoma immunotherapy. Whole-study findings and limits: It remained unknown if the driving T cell clones were melanoma-specific.

A fixed DNA input of 300 to 350 ng was used per bulk PBMC sample. Assay: immunoSEQ multiplex PCR; the TCRdb copy retains only in-frame clones and omits some. Of 9,500 to 15,000 clones listed, approximately 87% are singletons. The time point: week 3, after first cycle of checkpoint inhibitor. With regard to this clone: Antigen unknown.

This clonotype originated in a human donor with melanoma. Sequenced material: blood, taken from a patient treated with checkpoint blockade.

CDR3 in DNA: TGTGCCAGCAGCTCCCCAAGGGGACTAGCGATGACAGATACGCAGTATTTT. This sequence encodes CASSSPRGLAMTDTQYF. This chain links TRBV13 with TRBJ2-3, with TRBD2 matching 10 bases. Trimming took 4 bases from V and 3 from J; bases not matched to a gene: 10. CDR3 size: 17 residues. Germline CDR1 PRHDT, CDR2 FYEKMQ (reference sequence).